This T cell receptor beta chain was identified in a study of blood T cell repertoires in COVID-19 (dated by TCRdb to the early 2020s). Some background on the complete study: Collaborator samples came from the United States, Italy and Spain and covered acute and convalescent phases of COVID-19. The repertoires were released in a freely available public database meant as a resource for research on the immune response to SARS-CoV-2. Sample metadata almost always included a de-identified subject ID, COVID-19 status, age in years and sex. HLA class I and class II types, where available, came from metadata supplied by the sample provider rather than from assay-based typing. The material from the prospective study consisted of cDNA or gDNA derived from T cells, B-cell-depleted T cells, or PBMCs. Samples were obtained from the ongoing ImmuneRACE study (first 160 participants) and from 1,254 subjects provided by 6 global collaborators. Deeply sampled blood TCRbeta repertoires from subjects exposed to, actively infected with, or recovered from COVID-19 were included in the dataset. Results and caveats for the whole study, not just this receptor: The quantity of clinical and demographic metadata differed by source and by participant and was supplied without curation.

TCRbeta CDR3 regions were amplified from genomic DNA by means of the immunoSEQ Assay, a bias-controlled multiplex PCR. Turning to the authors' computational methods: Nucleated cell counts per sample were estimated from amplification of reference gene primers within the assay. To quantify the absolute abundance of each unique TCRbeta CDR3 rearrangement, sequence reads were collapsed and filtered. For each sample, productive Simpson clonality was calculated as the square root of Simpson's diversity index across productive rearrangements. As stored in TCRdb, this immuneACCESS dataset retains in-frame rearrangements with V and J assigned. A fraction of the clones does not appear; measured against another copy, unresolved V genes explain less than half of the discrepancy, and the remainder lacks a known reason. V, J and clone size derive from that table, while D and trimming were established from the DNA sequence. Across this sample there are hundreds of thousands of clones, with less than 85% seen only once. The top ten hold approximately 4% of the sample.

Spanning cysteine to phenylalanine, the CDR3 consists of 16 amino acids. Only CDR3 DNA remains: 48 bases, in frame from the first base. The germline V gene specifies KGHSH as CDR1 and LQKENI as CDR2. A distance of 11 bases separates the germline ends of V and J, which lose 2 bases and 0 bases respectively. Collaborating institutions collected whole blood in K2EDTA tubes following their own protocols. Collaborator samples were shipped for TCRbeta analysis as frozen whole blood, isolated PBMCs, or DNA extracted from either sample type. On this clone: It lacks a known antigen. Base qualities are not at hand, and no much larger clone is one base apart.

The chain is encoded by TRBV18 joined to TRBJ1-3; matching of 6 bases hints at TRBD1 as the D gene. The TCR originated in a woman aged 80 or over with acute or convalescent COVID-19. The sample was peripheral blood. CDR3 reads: CASSPATGNSGNTIYF. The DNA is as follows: TGTGCCAGCTCACCAGCGACAGGCAACTCTGGAAACACCATATATTTT. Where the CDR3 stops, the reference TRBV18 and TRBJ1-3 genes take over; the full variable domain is NAGVMQNPRHLVRRRGQEARLRCSPMKGHSHVYWYRQLPEEGLKFMVYLQKENIIDESGMPKERFSAEFPKEGPSILRIQQVVRGDSAAYFCASSPATGNSGNTIYFGEGSWLTVV.